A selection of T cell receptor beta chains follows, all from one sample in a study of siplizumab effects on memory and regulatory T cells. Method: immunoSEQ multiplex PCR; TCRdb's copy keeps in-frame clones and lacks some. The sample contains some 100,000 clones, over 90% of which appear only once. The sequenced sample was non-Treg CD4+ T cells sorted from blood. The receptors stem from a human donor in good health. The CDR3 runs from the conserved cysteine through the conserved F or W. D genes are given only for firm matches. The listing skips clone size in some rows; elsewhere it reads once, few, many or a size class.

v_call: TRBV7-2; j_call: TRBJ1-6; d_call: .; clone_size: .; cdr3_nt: TGTGCCAGCAGCTTGCGACAGACCTATAATTCACCCCTCCACTTT; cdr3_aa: CASSLRQTYNSPLHF
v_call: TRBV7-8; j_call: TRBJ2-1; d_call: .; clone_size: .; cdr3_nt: TGTGCCAGCAGCTTTACATCCCGCCATCGGGGTAATGAGCAGTTCTTC; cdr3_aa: CASSFTSRHRGNEQFF
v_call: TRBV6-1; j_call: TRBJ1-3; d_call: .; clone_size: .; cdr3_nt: TGTGCCAGCAGTGAAGTTTCCGGAAACACCATATATTTT; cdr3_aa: CASSEVSGNTIYF
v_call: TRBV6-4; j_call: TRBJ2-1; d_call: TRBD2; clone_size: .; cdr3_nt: TGTGCCAGCGGTAAACTAGCGGGCCTTTACAATGAGCAGTTCTTC; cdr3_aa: CASGKLAGLYNEQFF
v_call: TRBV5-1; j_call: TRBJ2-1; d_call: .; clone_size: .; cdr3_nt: TGCGCCAGCAGCTTTAGCCTGAGCTCCTACAATGAGCAGTTCTTC; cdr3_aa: CASSFSLSSYNEQFF
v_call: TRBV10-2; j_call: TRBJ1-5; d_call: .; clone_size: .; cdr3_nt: TGCGCCAGCAGTGTTTCCGGGGGTAGCAATCAGCCCCAGCATTTT; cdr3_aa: CASSVSGGSNQPQHF
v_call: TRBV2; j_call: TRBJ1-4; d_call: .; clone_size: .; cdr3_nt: TGTGCCAGCATTCCCAACGGCCAATCAACTGAAAAACTGTTTTTT; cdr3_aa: CASIPNGQSTEKLFF
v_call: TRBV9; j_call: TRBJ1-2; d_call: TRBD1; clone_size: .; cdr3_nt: TGTGCCAGCAGCGTAGGTGGAGGGGGCGAGGGCTACACCTTC; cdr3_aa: CASSVGGGGEGYTF
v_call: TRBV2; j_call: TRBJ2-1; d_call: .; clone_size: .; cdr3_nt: TGTGCCAGCAGTGGAGACTCCAATGAGCAGTTCTTC; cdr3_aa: CASSGDSNEQFF
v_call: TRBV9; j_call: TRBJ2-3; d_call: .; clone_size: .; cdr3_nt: TGTGCCAGCAGCGTAGCCATGGGGCTAGGCCCTCTCACAGATACGCAGTATTTT; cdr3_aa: CASSVAMGLGPLTDTQYF
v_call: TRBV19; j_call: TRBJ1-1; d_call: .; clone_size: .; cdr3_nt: TGTGCCAGTAGGACTGGGAACCTAAAACTTATGAACACTGAAGCTTTCTTT; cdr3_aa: CASRTGNLKLMNTEAFF
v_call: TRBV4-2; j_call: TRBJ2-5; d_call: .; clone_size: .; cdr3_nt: TGTGCCAGCAGCCAAGATCTCAGGGCGGAGACCCAGTACTTC; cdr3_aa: CASSQDLRAETQYF
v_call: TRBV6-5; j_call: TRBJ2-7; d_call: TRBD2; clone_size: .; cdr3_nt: TGTGCCAGCAGTTCCCCCCAGCGGGAGGGGTCCTACGAGCAGTACTTC; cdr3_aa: CASSSPQREGSYEQYF
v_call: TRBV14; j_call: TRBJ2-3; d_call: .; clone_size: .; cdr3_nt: TGTGCCAGCAGCTCAGGAAATACGCAGTATTTT; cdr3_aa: CASSSGNTQYF
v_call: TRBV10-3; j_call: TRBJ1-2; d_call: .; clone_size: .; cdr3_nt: TGTGCCATCAGTGAGTCTGGCGCTAACTATGGCTACACCTTC; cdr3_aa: CAISESGANYGYTF
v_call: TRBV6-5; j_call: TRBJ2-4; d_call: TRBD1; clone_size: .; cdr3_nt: TGTGCCAGCAGTGCCCCGGGACAGGGGAAAAACATTCAGTACTTC; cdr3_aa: CASSAPGQGKNIQYF
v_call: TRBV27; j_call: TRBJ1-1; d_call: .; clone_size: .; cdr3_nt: TGTGCCAGCAGTTTATCGGTCAGGACTGAAGCTTTCTTT; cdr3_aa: CASSLSVRTEAFF
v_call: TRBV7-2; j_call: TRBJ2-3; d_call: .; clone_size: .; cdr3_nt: TGTGCCAGCAGCCAACATCCTTCAACTCTTTTCACAGATACGCAGTATTTT; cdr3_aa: CASSQHPSTLFTDTQYF
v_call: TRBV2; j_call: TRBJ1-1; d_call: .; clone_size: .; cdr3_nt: TGTGCCAGCAGTAACCGGGATTTGACTGAAGCTTTCTTT; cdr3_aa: CASSNRDLTEAFF
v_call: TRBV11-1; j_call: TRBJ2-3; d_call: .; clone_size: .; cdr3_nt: TGTGCCAGCAGCTTGGGGGCCGGGACTCGCCGCACAGATACGCAGTATTTT; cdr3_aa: CASSLGAGTRRTDTQYF
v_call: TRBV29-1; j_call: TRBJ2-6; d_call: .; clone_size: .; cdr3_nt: TGCAGCATAGAGGGGGGACGCTCTGGGGCCAACGTCCTGACTTTC; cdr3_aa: CSIEGGRSGANVLTF
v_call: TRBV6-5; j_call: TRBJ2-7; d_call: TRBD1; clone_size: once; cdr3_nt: TGTGCCAGCAGCCTCTCAGGGACAGGGGGTGAAGAGCAGTACTTC; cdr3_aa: CASSLSGTGGEEQYF
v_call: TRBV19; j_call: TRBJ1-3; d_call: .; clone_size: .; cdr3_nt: TGTGCCAGTAGTAGGGGGGCTGGACAGAGATTATCTGGAAACACCATATATTTT; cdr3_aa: CASSRGAGQRLSGNTIYF
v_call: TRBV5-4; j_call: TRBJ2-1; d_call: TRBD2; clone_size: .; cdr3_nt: TGTGCCAGCAGCTTAGGGACTAGCGGGAATGAGCAGTTCTTC; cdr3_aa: CASSLGTSGNEQFF